The present T cell receptor beta chain was sequenced within a study of siplizumab effects on memory and regulatory T cells. Study-level findings and limits: Of the alloreactive clones, only a minor fraction mapped to unstimulated subsets.

About this clone: What it binds is not known.

Sequencing used immunoSEQ multiplex PCR; TCRdb keeps in-frame clones, though not all of them. This sample yields about 110,000 clones, of which roughly 92% are seen a single time; about 1.5% belongs to the top ten. The CDR3 extends over 14 amino acids. V gave up 5 bases and J gave up 3 bases, with 13 bases separating them. Germline CDR1 SEHNR, CDR2 FQNEAQ (reference sequence). This chain uses TRBV7-9 with TRBJ1-1, with TRBD1 as a possible D gene (5 bases). Source material: CD4+ T cells sorted from blood. The clonotype originates from a human donor in good health. As DNA, the CDR3 is TGTGCCAGCAGCCGCCGACAGAGTGACACTGAAGCTTTCTTT. Translated, it gives CASSRRQSDTEAFF.